Given below is one T cell receptor (beta chain) in context. Its target antigen remains unknown. No qualities accompany the bases; no much larger clone lies one base away. The collaborating institutions used their own protocols to collect whole blood in K2EDTA tubes. For TCRbeta analysis, collaborators shipped samples in one of three forms: frozen whole blood, isolated PBMCs, or DNA extracted from either of those sample types. The sample belongs to a study of blood T cell repertoires in COVID-19 (dated by TCRdb to about 2020). Background for the entire study: Collaborator samples came from the United States, Italy and Spain and covered acute and convalescent phases of COVID-19. The material from the prospective study consisted of cDNA or gDNA derived from T cells, B-cell-depleted T cells, or PBMCs. Deeply sampled blood TCRbeta repertoires from subjects exposed to, actively infected with, or recovered from COVID-19 were included in the dataset. The repertoires were released in a freely available public database intended as a resource for research on the immune response to SARS-CoV-2. Samples came from the ongoing ImmuneRACE study (first 160 participants) plus 1,254 subjects from 6 global collaborators. A de-identified subject ID, COVID-19 status, age in years and sex were almost always included in the sample metadata. Where available, HLA class I and class II types were obtained from metadata supplied by the sample provider rather than from assay-based typing.

CDR1 SGHRS and CDR2 YFSETQ were looked up in the germline V gene. V and J are trimmed by 4 bases and 8 bases, and the gene matches miss 9 bases of the junction. From the cysteine up to the phenylalanine, the CDR3 has a length of 14 residues. Only the CDR3 part of the read is kept: 42 bases, read in frame from the first base. The research as a whole found: Clinical and demographic metadata were provided uncurated, with the amount varying by source and participant.

TCRbeta CDR3 regions were amplified from genomic DNA by means of the immunoSEQ Assay, a bias-controlled multiplex PCR. For the original study's pipeline: The number of nucleated cells in each sample was estimated from the amplification of reference gene primers within the assay. To quantify the absolute abundance of each unique TCRbeta CDR3 rearrangement, sequence reads were collapsed and filtered. For each sample, productive Simpson clonality was calculated as the square root of Simpson's diversity index over productive rearrangements. Imported from immuneACCESS, the table was reduced by TCRdb to in-frame sequences with V and J called. These copies leave out some clones; in studies compared against another copy, an unresolved V gene accounts for under half, and the cause of the remainder is not known. The V and J calls and clone size are taken from that table; D and trimming were inferred from the DNA. The sample table holds 100,000 or so clones, of which just over 85% were seen once. Together, the top ten hold approximately 13% of the sample.

The receptor comes from an older woman in a cohort sampled during active or convalescent COVID-19. The chain is encoded by TRBV5-1 joined to TRBJ1-1; 9 of the junction bases match TRBD1. The sequencing sample was made of peripheral blood. The CDR3 has the sequence CASSPGQGFFEAFF. The nucleotide sequence reads TGCGCCAGCAGCCCGGGACAGGGTTTCTTCGAAGCTTTCTTT.